The clone carrying this T cell receptor beta chain has ten or more counts. Its antigen remains unidentified. This entry is derived from a study of human T cells and chemical hapten exposure. Study context: Donors were sensitized with 2% DPC on the upper inner arm. Notes on the study in general: Relative to control repertoires, expanded TCRs gave rise to significantly more large CDR3 similarity clusters. DPC sensitization produced no change in TCRs with frequency above 1 in 1000. Counts of TCRs expanded at PT1 correlated positively with patch test score.

Sample time point: patch test 3, about 24 weeks after DPC sensitization. Treatment specified: therapeutic diphenylcyclopropenone sensitization with weekly scalp DPC. The length of the CDR3 is 16 residues. Germline V gene lookup returns CDR1 SGHAT and CDR2 FQNNGV. Trimming took 5 bases from V and 4 from J; bases not matched to a gene: 9. Via MiXCR, TCRdb re-called the RACE reads, giving one row per CDR3 protein. Found here are 97,000 or so distinct CDR3 sequences, around 25% of them singletons; the top ten hold about a tenth. The receptor was derived from a man in his forties with alopecia areata. Some clones in this sample may be carry-over from other donors' samples. Specimen: whole blood, collected in connection with sensitization to the hapten diphenylcyclopropenone (DPC). The chain uses TRBV11-2 and TRBJ2-1; TRBD2 matches 9 bases. CDR3 coding DNA: TGTGCCAGCAGCCCCGCCGGGACTAGCTATTACAATGAGCAGTTCTTC. Translating it yields CASSPAGTSYYNEQFF.